The source of this T cell receptor (beta chain) is a study of Graves' ophthalmopathy and Graves' hyperthyroidism. Amplification of the TCR beta CDR3 regions used RNA transcripts (as template). Second-round multiplex PCR came after a first-round RT-PCR that employed HTBI primers. From the multiplex PCR reads, TCRdb called clonotypes with MiXCR, one entry per CDR3 protein. The data show around 400,000 distinct CDR3 sequences, about 16% seen once. Whole-study findings and limits: The blood repertoire also included most expanded thyroid clonotypes above 0.001 frequency.

This clonotype was detected many times. Its cognate antigen is unknown. The CDR3 covers 14 residues. CDR1 is LNHDA and CDR2 is SQIVND in the germline V gene (reference sequence). With 1 base removed from V and 0 bases from J, the gap between germline ends came to 6 bases. The chain has TRBV19 and TRBJ1-1; no clear D gene. Sequences were obtained from peripheral blood. This clonotype originated in a woman aged 18-29 years with Graves' ophthalmopathy. The CDR3 loop is CASSIVGMNTEAFF. CDR3 bases: TGTGCCAGTAGTATAGTCGGCATGAACACTGAAGCTTTCTTT.